The present T cell receptor (beta chain) was sequenced within a study of control samples from healthy donors and cancer patients. In germline, CDR1 is SGHTA, CDR2 FQGNSA. This CDR3 is 14 amino acids long. Trimming took 5 bases from V and 9 from J; bases not matched to a gene: 5. The data were produced by immunoSEQ multiplex PCR, yet TCRdb's version contains in-frame clones alone and is incomplete. The table records roughly 69,000 clones, approximately 83% of them present only once. The source of this sequence is a man in his fifties or sixties in good health. Material for sequencing was blood. The chain recombines TRBV7-2 with TRBJ1-6; 9 nucleotides agree with TRBD1. In nucleotides, the CDR3 is TGTGCCAGCAGCAGTACAGGGGGCGGTTCACCCCTCCACTTT. It specifies CASSSTGGGSPLHF.